This is a list of T cell receptor beta chains from one sample in a study of blood T cell repertoires in COVID-19. Some clones are missing from TCRdb's copy, which holds only in-frame ones; the method was immunoSEQ multiplex PCR. Of fewer than 300,000 clones listed, more than 85% were seen once; the top ten hold around 2%. The specimen sequenced was peripheral blood. The receptor source for this set is a woman aged 25-40 years with COVID-19, enrolled during active disease. Each CDR3 is given with its conserved first and last residue. Each record gives: V gene, J gene, clone size, D gene, CDR3 length, CDR3 DNA, CDR3 protein. The D gene is left open where the match is weak. The size entry is marked missing in some rows and otherwise reads once, few, many or a size class.

>TRBV11-2|TRBJ2-1|-|TRBD1|14
TGTGCCAGCAGCTTACCCGACAGGGGTGCTGAGCAGTTCTTC
CASSLPDRGAEQFF
>TRBV5-6|TRBJ1-2|-|TRBD1|17
TGTGCCAGCAGCCCCGGGACAGGGCACTATACTAACTATGGCTACACCTTC
CASSPGTGHYTNYGYTF
>TRBV13|TRBJ2-2|-|-|17
TGTGCCAGCAGCCACCATGGCGGGACGTCGAACACCGGGGAGCTGTTTTTT
CASSHHGGTSNTGELFF
>TRBV18|TRBJ1-1|-|TRBD1|15
TGTGCCAGCTCACCGGAGACAGGGGGCAACACTGAAGCTTTCTTT
CASSPETGGNTEAFF
>TRBV6-4|TRBJ1-2|-|-|14
TGTGCCAGCAGTGACGGCAACAGGGTAGGGAGCTACACCTTC
CASSDGNRVGSYTF
>TRBV27|TRBJ2-5|-|-|14
TGTGCCAGCAGTCCCACAGGGGCGGGGGAGACCCAGTACTTC
CASSPTGAGETQYF
>TRBV2|TRBJ2-1|-|TRBD2|15
TGTGCCAGCAGTGCAGCGGGAGCGACGCGCAATGAGCAGTTCTTC
CASSAAGATRNEQFF
>TRBV7-9|TRBJ2-1|-|-|12
TGTGCCAGCAGCTTAGGGACTACTGAGCAGTTCTTC
CASSLGTTEQFF
>TRBV7-9|TRBJ1-1|-|-|13
TGTGCCAGCAGCCCCCGGGGGAACACTGAAGCTTTCTTT
CASSPRGNTEAFF
>TRBV11-3|TRBJ2-7|once|TRBD2|15
TGTGCCAGCAGCACCTTAGCGGGAGGGCCTCACGAGCAGTACTTC
CASSTLAGGPHEQYF
>TRBV30|TRBJ1-1|-|-|13
TGTGCCTGGGGGACGGACATGAACACTGAAGCTTTCTTT
CAWGTDMNTEAFF
>TRBV27|TRBJ1-3|-|-|16
TGTGCCAGCAGTCCCCTAGGGGGAAGCCAGGGCGACACCATATATTTT
CASSPLGGSQGDTIYF
>TRBV6-5|TRBJ2-7|-|TRBD1|16
TGTGCCAGCAGTTACACCGGGACAGGGACACCCTACGAGCAGTACTTC
CASSYTGTGTPYEQYF
>TRBV2|TRBJ2-7|-|TRBD1|14
TGTGCCAGCAGTGAAATGGACAGGGTCTACGAGCAGTACTTC
CASSEMDRVYEQYF
>TRBV24-1|TRBJ1-2|-|-|13
TGTGCCACCAGTGATACAGATAACTATGGCTACACCTTC
CATSDTDNYGYTF
>TRBV5-1|TRBJ1-1|-|TRBD1|14
TGCGCCAGCAGCTCGAGGGGGCCCAACACTGAAGCTTTCTTT
CASSSRGPNTEAFF
>TRBV15|TRBJ1-2|-|-|13
TGTGCCACCACCCCGGGGGGGGGCTATGGCTACACCTTC
CATTPGGGYGYTF
>TRBV19|TRBJ1-2|-|-|14
TGTGCCAGTAGTGAGAAACAGGGAAACTATGGCTACACCTTC
CASSEKQGNYGYTF
>TRBV14|TRBJ2-7|once|-|20
TGTGCCAGCAGCCAAGATCCAGGGGAATTCCGTGGGAGAGGGCCCTACGAGCAGTACTTC
CASSQDPGEFRGRGPYEQYF
>TRBV2|TRBJ2-1|once|TRBD2|14
TGTGCCAGCAGTAGCGGGAGTATATACAATGAGCAGTTCTTC
CASSSGSIYNEQFF
>TRBV7-9|TRBJ1-1|-|TRBD1|15
TGTGCCAGCAGTCGGACAGGGGCCCTGAACACTGAAGCTTTCTTT
CASSRTGALNTEAFF
>TRBV4-1|TRBJ2-1|few|-|13
TGCGCCAGCAGCGGGGCTTACTACAATGAGCAGTTCTTC
CASSGAYYNEQFF
>TRBV3-1/TRBV3-2|TRBJ1-2|-|-|15
TGTGCCAGCAGCCAAAGTGGTCGGGGTAACTATGGCTACACCTTC
CASSQSGRGNYGYTF
>TRBV6-5|TRBJ2-1|-|-|15
TGTGCCAGCAGTTCCCCGTCGGTCGCCTACAATGAGCAGTTCTTC
CASSSPSVAYNEQFF
>TRBV28|TRBJ2-3|once|-|13
TGTGCCAGCAGCCCTTTTGCGGCAGATACGCAGTATTTT
CASSPFAADTQYF
>TRBV11-2|TRBJ1-1|-|-|14
TGTGCCAGCAGCTTAGGTTTCAGTGTCACTGAAGCTTTCTTT
CASSLGFSVTEAFF
>TRBV6-5|TRBJ1-5|-|-|14
TGTGCCAGCACGTGGACAGTTGGTGGCCAGCCCCAGCATTTT
CASTWTVGGQPQHF
>TRBV11-2|TRBJ2-7|-|TRBD1|15
TGTGCCAGCAGCTTAGTACAGGGGGCCCCCTACGAGCAGTACTTC
CASSLVQGAPYEQYF
>TRBV3-1/TRBV3-2|TRBJ1-5|-|-|15
TGTGCCAGCAGCCAAGACTTACGGGGCAATCAGCCCCAGCATTTT
CASSQDLRGNQPQHF
>TRBV29-1|TRBJ2-7|-|TRBD2|13
TGCAGCGTTGGTGAAGAGGGGCGGGGGGCACAGTACTTC
CSVGEEGRGAQYF
>TRBV7-9|TRBJ2-7|once|-|13
TGTGCCAGCAGCTTAGCGGGCATCTACGAGCAGTACTTC
CASSLAGIYEQYF
>TRBV7-8|TRBJ1-1|-|-|15
TGTGCCAGCAGCTTAGGGCCGACAGGGAACACTGAAGCTTTCTTT
CASSLGPTGNTEAFF
>TRBV10-1|TRBJ2-2|-|TRBD2|18
TGCGCCAGCAGTGAGTCAAGGGCGGGAGCGGTGAACACCGGGGAGCTGTTTTTT
CASSESRAGAVNTGELFF
>TRBV28|TRBJ1-3|few|-|16
TGTGCCAGCAGTGCATACAGGGTAACGCCTGGAAACACCATATATTTT
CASSAYRVTPGNTIYF
>TRBV11-2|TRBJ1-2|-|TRBD1|17
TGTGCCAGCACAGCTTGGGTAGTAGACTCAGGGGGGAATGGCTACACCTTC
CASTAWVVDSGGNGYTF
>TRBV2|TRBJ2-1|-|TRBD2|14
TGTGCCAGCAGTAGGACTAGCGGGATCAATGAGCAGTTCTTC
CASSRTSGINEQFF
>TRBV2|TRBJ1-5|few|TRBD1|16
TGTGCCAGCAGGGGCCACAGGGGGCCTGGCAATCAGCCCCAGCATTTT
CASRGHRGPGNQPQHF
>TRBV7-9|TRBJ2-1|once|TRBD2|13
TGTGCCAGCAGATTTAGCGGGAACAATGAGCAGTTCTTC
CASRFSGNNEQFF
>TRBV2|TRBJ1-5|-|TRBD1|16
TGTGCCAGCGGGCGGACAGGGAATTCTGGCAATCAGCCCCAGCATTTT
CASGRTGNSGNQPQHF
>TRBV2|TRBJ2-1|-|TRBD2|18
TGTGCCAGCAGTCGACGACCGGGACTAGAAGTTCTCGAGAATGAGCAGTTCTTC
CASSRRPGLEVLENEQFF
>TRBV5-1|TRBJ1-2|-|-|13
TGCGCCAGCAAACCAGACTCGAACTATGGCTACACCTTC
CASKPDSNYGYTF
>TRBV7-8|TRBJ2-7|-|TRBD1|16
TGTGCCAGCAGCTTAGTTCAGGGGGCAGCTATCTACGAGCAGTACTTC
CASSLVQGAAIYEQYF
>TRBV7-2|TRBJ1-1|-|TRBD1|15
TGTGCCAGCAGCACGCCCGGGACAGGGGGTACTGAAGCTTTCTTT
CASSTPGTGGTEAFF
>TRBV7-9|TRBJ2-3|once|-|16
TGTGCCAGCAGCCTCTCCTTTGAGCTTAGCACAGATACGCAGTATTTT
CASSLSFELSTDTQYF
>TRBV13|TRBJ2-7|-|TRBD1|14
TGTGCCAGCAGCTCTTGGACAGGGGGCAACGAGCAGTACTTC
CASSSWTGGNEQYF